Described below is a single T cell receptor beta chain sequence and its context. Its antigen is not identified. The CDR3 is 13 amino acids. Trimming took off 0 bases at V and 10 bases at J, with 12 bases between the two ends. The germline gives CDR1 MGHRA, CDR2 YSYEKL. The data stem from a study of T cell responses to AZD1222 COVID-19 vaccine. Study results and limitations: With two AZD1222 doses given, Spike-specific TCR breadth and depth both rose. Dominant at 160-218 and 743-854, vaccine-associated CD4 TCRs also spanned spike. Baseline antibody screening turned up just six seropositive AZD1222 recipients. Clonal diversity may have been underestimated in mostly white British donors.

Profiled with immunoSEQ multiplex PCR; TCRdb holds only in-frame clones, not every one. The profile covers approximately 150,000 clones, with around nine tenths appearing a single time and 2.6% taken by the ten largest. The sequence was obtained from an adult in good health. Sequenced material: peripheral blood, taken on day 0 of AZD1222 vaccination. The genes are TRBV4-1 and TRBJ1-1; D is perhaps TRBD1 (5 bases). The CDR3 loop reads CASSQDQDRGAFF. CDR3 bases: TGCGCCAGCAGCCAAGATCAAGATAGGGGAGCTTTCTTT.